The 26 T cell receptor beta chains in this list originate from one sample, sequenced in a study of cytomegalovirus exposure and HLA in healthy donors (dated by TCRdb to about 2017). Receptor libraries were prepared by the immunoSEQ multiplex PCR assay. TCRdb provides this immuneACCESS table in a form limited to in-frame rearrangements. Some clones are lacking; in checked studies, under half of them reflect an unresolved V gene, and why the rest are absent is not known. In all, the sample holds 110,000 to 150,000 clones, and over 90% of those were seen once. The ten largest clones capture less than 2% of the sample. The sample comprised PBMCs. The receptor source for this set is a man younger than 35 in good health and CMV-seropositive.

The gene calls are TRBV6-1 and TRBJ2-7; 9 bases agree with TRBD2. Germline V gene sequence: CDR1 MNHNS, CDR2 SASEGT. Trimming removed 3 bases from V and 3 bases from J; junction bases left unmatched: 3. The CDR3 has 14 amino acids. The CDR3 region is CASSEGAGGYEQYF. The CDR3 nucleotides are TGTGCCAGCAGTGAGGGAGCGGGAGGCTACGAGCAGTACTTC.

The chain has TRBV11-2 and TRBJ2-7; 12 bases align to TRBD2. The CDR3 has 14 residues. Germline loops: CDR1 SGHAT, CDR2 FQNNGV. J lost 4 bases, V lost 5 bases, and 3 bases had no gene match. The CDR3 region has the DNA TGTGCCAGCAGCCCGACTAGCGGGGGATACGAGCAGTACTTC. It translates to CASSPTSGGYEQYF. Based on the CDR3 plus reference TRBV11-2 and TRBJ2-7, the full variable domain is EAGVAQSPRYKIIEKRQSVAFWCNPISGHATLYWYQQILGQGPKLLIQFQNNGVVDDSQLPKDRFSAERLKGVDSTLKIQPAKLEDSAVYLCASSPTSGGYEQYFGPGTRLTVT.

The chain links TRBV14 to TRBJ2-5; 9 bases are shared with TRBD2. There are 16 residues in the CDR3. The germline CDR1 and CDR2 sequences are SGHDN and FVKESK. The junction had 5 bases not matched to a gene; V was cut back by 1 base and J by 2 bases. As DNA, the CDR3 is TGTGCCAGCAGCCAAGTTTCGAGCGGGAGGCAAGAGACCCAGTACTTC. The encoded protein is CASSQVSSGRQETQYF.

This chain uses TRBV6-5 with TRBJ1-5; D gene uncertain. The CDR3 covers 13 residues. Looked up from germline, CDR1 is MNHEY and CDR2 is SVGAGI. Trimming stripped 3 bases from V and 3 bases from J, with 6 bases between. The CDR3 DNA reads as TGTGCCAGCAGTTATCAGGCCAATCAGCCCCAGCATTTT. This translates into CASSYQANQPQHF.

The chain couples TRBV5-4 to TRBJ1-2; no firm D call. The CDR3 is 15 amino acids. V lost 0 bases and J lost 8, with 17 bases in between. Per germline, CDR1 SGHNT and CDR2 YYREEE (reference sequence). This CDR3 is CASSLVRHDRGGYTF. In DNA, the CDR3 is TGTGCCAGCAGCTTGGTCCGGCACGACCGAGGCGGCTACACCTTC.

The chain recombines TRBV27 with TRBJ1-2; perhaps TRBD1 as D (5 bases). The germline V and J ends were trimmed by 6 bases and 0 bases, with 35 bases remaining between them. Germline-derived CDR1 and CDR2 are MNHEY and SMNVEV (reference sequence). This CDR3 comprises 22 residues. CDR3 protein: CASSPMTGGLVETATTNYGYTF. In DNA, the CDR3 is TGTGCCAGCAGCCCAATGACGGGTGGGTTAGTAGAGACAGCGACGACTAACTATGGCTACACCTTC.

V and J are TRBV6-4 and TRBJ1-4; TRBD1 agrees at 7 bases. CDR3 length equals 12 residues. CDR1 is MRHNA, CDR2 SNTAGT, per germline. The ends lost 8 bases at V and 17 bases at J; junction bases unmatched: 14. The CDR3: CASEPWGDREFF. In DNA, the CDR3 is TGTGCCAGCGAACCCTGGGGAGACAGGGAATTTTTT.

Of note for this clone: The same CDR3 can be traced to other DNA sequences in this sample. The chain uses TRBV27 and TRBJ2-7, with D possibly matching TRBD2 (5 bases). The CDR3 runs 14 residues. Germline CDR1 and CDR2: MNHEY and SMNVEV (reference sequence). Trimming pared 0 bases from V and 3 bases from J, leaving 9 bases between. CDR3 protein: CASSLSGGLYEQYF. The CDR3 nucleotides read TGTGCCAGCAGTTTATCTGGAGGCCTCTACGAGCAGTACTTC.

V and J are TRBV5-6 and TRBJ2-4; 9 bases line up with TRBD2. The CDR3 is 18 residues long. Germline V gives CDR1 SGHDT, CDR2 YYEEEE. The V and J ends lost 0 bases and 1 base, in that order; junction bases with no gene match: 8. CDR3 residues: CASSLGREGWMAKNIQYF. The CDR3 DNA sequence: TGTGCCAGCAGCTTGGGGCGGGAGGGTTGGATGGCCAAAAACATTCAGTACTTC.

This chain uses TRBV29-1 with TRBJ1-1, with TRBD1 matching 8 bases. Per the germline V gene, CDR1 is SQVTM and CDR2 is ANQGSEA. This CDR3 contains 13 residues. The J segment lost 7 bases and the V segment lost 6 bases, leaving 10 bases of the junction unmatched. The CDR3, as DNA: TGCAGCGTGCTGCTGGGGACAGGCTATGAAGCTTTCTTT. Translated: CSVLLGTGYEAFF.

This clone appeared a single time. The chain combines TRBV5-1 with TRBJ1-2; 7 bases align to TRBD1. V lost 4 bases and J lost 3; bases outside the gene matches: 15. Looked up from germline, CDR1 is SGHRS and CDR2 is YFSETQ. The CDR3 covers 17 residues. The CDR3 DNA follows: TGCGCCAGCAGCATGGCCCCAACAGGGGTTAATGACTATGGCTACACCTTC. Its protein is CASSMAPTGVNDYGYTF.

The J gene is TRBJ2-7, the V gene TRBV4-2, with 11 bases identical to TRBD2. The CDR3 is made up of 18 amino acids. The J segment lost 4 bases and the V segment lost 0 bases, leaving 11 bases of the junction unmatched. The germline CDR1 and CDR2 sequences are LGHNA and YNFKEQ. The CDR3 is CASSQEIITSGSGYEQYF. The CDR3 coding sequence is TGTGCCAGCAGCCAAGAAATAATTACTAGCGGGAGTGGTTACGAGCAGTACTTC.

The chain links TRBV2 to TRBJ1-4, with 8 bases aligning to TRBD1. The J segment lost 6 bases and the V segment lost 6 bases, leaving 12 bases of the junction unmatched. Germline V gives CDR1 SNHLY, CDR2 FYNNEI. The CDR3 covers 16 residues. The CDR3 region is CASRRRRTGRDEKLFF. CDR3 nucleotides: TGTGCCAGCAGGAGAAGGAGGACAGGGCGGGATGAAAAACTGTTTTTT.

The chain's CDR3 is CASRQIYGYTF. CDR3 in DNA: TGTGCCAGTCGACAGATCTATGGCTACACCTTC. The rearrangement links TRBV5-8 to TRBJ1-2; maybe TRBD1 (5 bases). CDR3 length equals 11 residues. V lost 8 bases and J lost 4, with 9 bases in between. The V gene's germline CDR1 is SGHTS and CDR2 YDEGEE.

CDR3 sequence: CASSDWTGGYGYTF. Written as DNA, the CDR3 is TGTGCCAGCAGCGATTGGACAGGGGGCTATGGCTACACCTTC. J is TRBJ1-2 and V is TRBV5-4, with TRBD1 matching 10 bases. CDR1 and CDR2 from the germline V gene are SGHNT and YYREEE (reference sequence). CDR3 length: 14 residues. J was trimmed by 4 bases and V by 4 bases; bases with no gene match: 4.

The V and J genes are TRBV27 and TRBJ2-1; 8 nucleotides match TRBD2. V was clipped by 5 bases and J by 2 bases; unmatched bases: 8. CDR3 size: 16 residues. Germline CDR1 MNHEY, CDR2 SMNVEV (reference sequence). The CDR3 coding sequence is TGTGCCAGCAGTCCCATTACTAGCGGCCCCTACAATGAGCAGTTCTTC. Translated, it gives CASSPITSGPYNEQFF.

The V call is TRBV5-3, the J call TRBJ1-2, with D perhaps matching TRBD1 (5 bases). TRBV5-3 is annotated as an ORF whose role is uncertain. The CDR3 is 16 amino acids. V lost 4 bases to trimming and J lost 2 bases, with 18 bases between them. The CDR3 DNA reads TGTGCCAGAAGCCCCGGACCGGCGGGGGACAACTATGGCTACACCTTC. It encodes CARSPGPAGDNYGYTF.

The chain couples TRBV27 to TRBJ1-1; 9 bases map to TRBD1. This CDR3 comprises 17 residues. Losses at the gene ends were 2 bases for V and 1 base for J; bases not matched to a gene: 8. Germline CDR1 is MNHEY and CDR2 is SMNVEV (reference sequence). The CDR3 here is CASSLGPPQGANTEAFF. The DNA of the CDR3 is TGTGCCAGCAGTTTAGGCCCCCCACAGGGGGCGAACACTGAAGCTTTCTTT.

V is TRBV5-6 and J is TRBJ2-5, with D possibly TRBD1 on 5 matching bases. The ends were cut back, 4 bases at V and 1 base at J, with 20 bases in the middle. The CDR3 consists of 17 residues. Germline loops: CDR1 SGHDT, CDR2 YYEEEE. The CDR3 nucleotides are TGTGCCAGCAGCCTGGGTGTAGGGGTATTGCTCCAAGAGACCCAGTACTTC. Amino acid sequence: CASSLGVGVLLQETQYF.

The genes are TRBV9 and TRBJ1-1, with TRBD1 matching over 7 bases. J lost 2 bases, V lost 4 bases, and 5 bases had no gene match. This CDR3 is 14 amino acids long. Germline CDR1 and CDR2: SGDLS and YYNGEE. The CDR3 sequence is CASSPRGGNTEAFF. The CDR3 region has the DNA TGTGCCAGCAGCCCTCGAGGGGGCAACACTGAAGCTTTCTTT.

The CDR3 region is CASQGQGADTQYF. CDR3 in DNA: TGTGCCAGTCAGGGACAGGGGGCAGATACGCAGTATTTT. This chain joins TRBV2 and TRBJ2-3; 11 bases are shared with TRBD1. V was clipped by 9 bases and J by 4 bases; unmatched bases: 3. This CDR3 region has 13 residues. CDR1 is SNHLY and CDR2 is FYNNEI in the germline V gene.

V is TRBV5-1 and J is TRBJ2-5; 8 nucleotides agree with TRBD1. This CDR3 has 15 amino acids. CDR1 is SGHRS and CDR2 is YFSETQ in the germline V gene. V shed 0 bases, J shed 1 base, and the junction held 2 bases outside the gene matches. The CDR3 loop is CASSLVDRAQETQYF. In nucleotides, the CDR3 is TGCGCCAGCAGCTTGGTGGACAGGGCCCAAGAGACCCAGTACTTC.

The gene calls are TRBV7-9 and TRBJ2-5, with 7 nucleotides matching TRBD1. J gave up 3 bases and V 6 bases, and 4 bases lay outside the gene matches. This CDR3 spans 13 amino acids. Germline V gene sequence: CDR1 SEHNR, CDR2 FQNEAQ (reference sequence). The CDR3 protein is CASSRQGEETQYF. CDR3 DNA sequence: TGTGCCAGCAGTAGACAGGGAGAAGAGACCCAGTACTTC.

The chain combines TRBV28 with TRBJ1-3, with 9 positions matching TRBD1. Germline values: CDR1 MDHEN, CDR2 SYDVKM. This CDR3 is built from 16 residues. Unmatched junction bases numbered 9, after V lost 5 bases and J lost 4 bases. The CDR3 DNA is TGTGCCAGCAGTCCACCACAGGGGGCATCGGGAAACACCATATATTTT. Its translation is CASSPPQGASGNTIYF. Filled out from reference TRBV28 and TRBJ1-3, the complete variable domain reads DVKVTQSSRYLVKRTGEKVFLECVQDMDHENMFWYRQDPGLGLRLIYFSYDVKMKEKGDIPEGYSVSREKKERFSLILESASTNQTSMYLCASSPPQGASGNTIYFGEGSWLTVV.

The chain is built from TRBV27 and TRBJ2-7, with D unclear. Trimming removed 7 bases at V and 7 bases at J, with 23 bases between. Looked up from germline, CDR1 is MNHEY and CDR2 is SMNVEV (reference sequence). The CDR3 runs 15 residues. As DNA, the CDR3 is TGTGCCAGCAAAGTTCAAGGCGGATCCGTCTGGGAGCAGTACTTC. This codes for CASKVQGGSVWEQYF.

As regards this clone: At one end the junction does not follow the germline gene, possibly because of a read error. CDR3 in DNA: TGTGCCAGCAGCCTAACTAGAACTAGCACAGATACGCAGTATTTT. Translated: CASSLTRTSTDTQYF. The chain carries TRBV7-3 and TRBJ2-3; tentative D call: TRBD2 (5 bases). The CDR3 runs 15 residues. CDR1 and CDR2 (germline): SGHTA, FQGTGA. The whole variable domain, filled in from reference TRBV7-3 and TRBJ2-3, reads GAGVSQTPSNKVTEKGKYVELRCDPISGHTALYWYRQSLGQGPEFLIYFQGTGAADDSGLPNDRFFAVRPEGSVSTLKIQRTERGDSAVYLCASSLTRTSTDTQYFGPGTRLTVL.